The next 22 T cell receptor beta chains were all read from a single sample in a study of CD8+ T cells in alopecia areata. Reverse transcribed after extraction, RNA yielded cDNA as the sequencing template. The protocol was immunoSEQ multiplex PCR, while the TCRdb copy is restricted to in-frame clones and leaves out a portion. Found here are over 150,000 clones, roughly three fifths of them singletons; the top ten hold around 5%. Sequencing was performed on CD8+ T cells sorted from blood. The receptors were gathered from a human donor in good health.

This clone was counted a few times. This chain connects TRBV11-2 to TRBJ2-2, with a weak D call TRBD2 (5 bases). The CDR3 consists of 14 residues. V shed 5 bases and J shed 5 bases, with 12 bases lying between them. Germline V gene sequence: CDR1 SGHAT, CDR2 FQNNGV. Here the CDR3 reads CASSTKRGTGELFF. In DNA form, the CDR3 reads TGTGCCAGCAGCACTAAAAGAGGGACCGGGGAGCTGTTTTTT. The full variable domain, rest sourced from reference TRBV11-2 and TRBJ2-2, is EAGVAQSPRYKIIEKRQSVAFWCNPISGHATLYWYQQILGQGPKLLIQFQNNGVVDDSQLPKDRFSAERLKGVDSTLKIQPAKLEDSAVYLCASSTKRGTGELFFGEGSRLTVL.

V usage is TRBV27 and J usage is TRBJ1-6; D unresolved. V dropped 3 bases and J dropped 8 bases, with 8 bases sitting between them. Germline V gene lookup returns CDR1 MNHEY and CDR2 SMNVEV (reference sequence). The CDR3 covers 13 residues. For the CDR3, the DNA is TGTGCCAGCAGTTTGGCGGAGGATTCACCCCTCCACTTT. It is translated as CASSLAEDSPLHF.

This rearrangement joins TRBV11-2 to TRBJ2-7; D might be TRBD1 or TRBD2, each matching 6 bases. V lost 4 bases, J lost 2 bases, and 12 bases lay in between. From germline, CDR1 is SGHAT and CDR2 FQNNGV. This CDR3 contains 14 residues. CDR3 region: CASSYGGDTYEQYF. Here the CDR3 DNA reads TGTGCCAGCAGCTATGGCGGGGACACCTACGAGCAGTACTTC.

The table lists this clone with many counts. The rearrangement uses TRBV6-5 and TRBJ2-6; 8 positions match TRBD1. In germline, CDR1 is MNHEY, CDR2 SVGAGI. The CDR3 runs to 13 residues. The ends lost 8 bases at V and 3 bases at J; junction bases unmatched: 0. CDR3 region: CASGTGGANVLTF. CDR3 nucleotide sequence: TGTGCCAGCGGGACAGGTGGGGCCAACGTCCTGACTTTC.

In DNA form, the CDR3 reads TGTGCCAGCAGTTTACCCGGGAGCCGTAGGTGGGGTTCCAAGGATCAGCCCCAGCATTTT. It codes for CASSLPGSRRWGSKDQPQHF. The gene calls are TRBV27 and TRBJ1-5, with D hard to call. Trimming pared 2 bases from V and 5 bases from J, leaving 28 bases between. Germline CDR1 is MNHEY and CDR2 is SMNVEV (reference sequence). The length of the CDR3 is 20 residues.

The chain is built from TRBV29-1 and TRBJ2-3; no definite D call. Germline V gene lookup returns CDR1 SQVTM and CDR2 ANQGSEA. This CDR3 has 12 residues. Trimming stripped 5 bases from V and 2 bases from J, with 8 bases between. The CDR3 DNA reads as TGCAGCGTTCTAGGGAACACAGATACGCAGTATTTT. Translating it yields CSVLGNTDTQYF.

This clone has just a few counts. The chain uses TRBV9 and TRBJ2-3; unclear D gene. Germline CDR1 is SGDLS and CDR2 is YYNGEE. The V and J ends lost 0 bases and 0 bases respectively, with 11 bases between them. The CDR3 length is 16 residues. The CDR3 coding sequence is TGTGCCAGCAGCGTAGGAATCGGCACTAGCACAGATACGCAGTATTTT. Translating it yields CASSVGIGTSTDTQYF. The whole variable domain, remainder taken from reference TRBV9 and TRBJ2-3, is DSGVTQTPKHLITATGQRVTLRCSPRSGDLSVYWYQQSLDQGLQFLIQYYNGEERAKGNILERFSAQQFPDLHSELNLSSLELGDSALYFCASSVGIGTSTDTQYFGPGTRLTVL.

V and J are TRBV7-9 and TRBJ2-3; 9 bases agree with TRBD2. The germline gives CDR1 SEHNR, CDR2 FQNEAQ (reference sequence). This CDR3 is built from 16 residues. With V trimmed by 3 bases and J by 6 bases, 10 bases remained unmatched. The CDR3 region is CASSFLSGGEFDTQYF. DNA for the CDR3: TGTGCCAGCAGCTTCCTTAGCGGGGGAGAGTTTGATACGCAGTATTTT.

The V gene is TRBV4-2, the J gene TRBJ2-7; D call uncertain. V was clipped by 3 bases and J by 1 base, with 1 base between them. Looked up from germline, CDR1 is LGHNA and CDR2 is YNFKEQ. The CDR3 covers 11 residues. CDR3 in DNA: TGTGCCAGCAGCCAGTCCTACGAGCAGTACTTC. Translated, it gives CASSQSYEQYF.

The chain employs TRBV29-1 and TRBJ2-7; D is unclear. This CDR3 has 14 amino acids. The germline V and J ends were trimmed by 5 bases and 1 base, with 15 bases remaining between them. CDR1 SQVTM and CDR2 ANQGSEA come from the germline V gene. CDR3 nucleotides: TGCAGCGTTTCAGGCACCAAGGTTTCCTACGAGCAGTACTTC. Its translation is CSVSGTKVSYEQYF.

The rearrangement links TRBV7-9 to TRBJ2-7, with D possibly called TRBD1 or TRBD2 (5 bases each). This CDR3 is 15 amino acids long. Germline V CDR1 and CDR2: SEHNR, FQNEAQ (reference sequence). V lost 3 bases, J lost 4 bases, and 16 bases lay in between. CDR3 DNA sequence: TGTGCCAGCAGCTTGGGGGTAGGGTCGACTTACGAGCAGTACTTC. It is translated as CASSLGVGSTYEQYF. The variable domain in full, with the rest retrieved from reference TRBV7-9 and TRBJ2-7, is DTGVSQNPRHKITKRGQNVTFRCDPISEHNRLYWYRQTLGQGPEFLTYFQNEAQLEKSRLLSDRFSAERPKGSFSTLEIQRTEQGDSAMYLCASSLGVGSTYEQYFGPGTRLTVT.

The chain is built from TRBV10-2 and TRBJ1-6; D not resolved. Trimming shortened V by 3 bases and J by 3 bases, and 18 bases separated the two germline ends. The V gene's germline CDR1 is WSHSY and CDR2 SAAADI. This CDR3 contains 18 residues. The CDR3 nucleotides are TGCGCCAGCAGTGACCCGGACGCCCCAGCGGGCTATAATTCACCCCTCCACTTT. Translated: CASSDPDAPAGYNSPLHF.

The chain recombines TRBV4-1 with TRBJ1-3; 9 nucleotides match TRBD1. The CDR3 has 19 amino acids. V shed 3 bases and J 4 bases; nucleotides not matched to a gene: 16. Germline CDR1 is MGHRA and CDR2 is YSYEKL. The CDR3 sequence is CASSQIPGQGPTEGNTIYF. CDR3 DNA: TGCGCCAGCAGCCAGATTCCGGGACAGGGCCCCACCGAGGGAAACACCATATATTTT.

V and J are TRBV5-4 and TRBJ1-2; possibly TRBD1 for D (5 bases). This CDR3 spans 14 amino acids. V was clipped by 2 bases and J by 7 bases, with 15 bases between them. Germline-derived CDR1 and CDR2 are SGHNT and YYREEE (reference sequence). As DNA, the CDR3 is TGTGCCAGCAGCTTCCGAGGGCAGGGCGGTGGCTACACCTTC. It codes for CASSFRGQGGGYTF.

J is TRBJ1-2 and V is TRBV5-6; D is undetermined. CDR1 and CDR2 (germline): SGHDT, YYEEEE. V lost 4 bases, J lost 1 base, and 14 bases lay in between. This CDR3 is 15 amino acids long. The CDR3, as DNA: TGTGCCAGCAGCCGGCCCCCAAGGAGTAACTATGGCTACACCTTC. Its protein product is CASSRPPRSNYGYTF.

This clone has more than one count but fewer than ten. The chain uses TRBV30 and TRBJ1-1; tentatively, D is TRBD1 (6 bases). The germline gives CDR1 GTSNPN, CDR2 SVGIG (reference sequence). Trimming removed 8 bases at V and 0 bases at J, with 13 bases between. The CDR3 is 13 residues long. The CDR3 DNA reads TGTGCCCACTCCAGGGGTTTGAACACTGAAGCTTTCTTT. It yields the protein CAHSRGLNTEAFF.

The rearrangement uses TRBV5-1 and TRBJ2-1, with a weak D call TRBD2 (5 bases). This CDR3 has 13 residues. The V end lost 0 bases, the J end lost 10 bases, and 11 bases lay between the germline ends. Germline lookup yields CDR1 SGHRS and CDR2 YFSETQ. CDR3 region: CASSLGGYLEQFF. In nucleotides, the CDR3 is TGCGCCAGCAGCTTGGGAGGGTACCTGGAGCAGTTCTTC.

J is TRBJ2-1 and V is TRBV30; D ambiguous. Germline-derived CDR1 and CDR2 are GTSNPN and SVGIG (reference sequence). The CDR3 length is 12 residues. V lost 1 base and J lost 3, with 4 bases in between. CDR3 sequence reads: CAWSAIYNEQFF. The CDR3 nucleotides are TGTGCCTGGAGTGCGATCTACAATGAGCAGTTCTTC.

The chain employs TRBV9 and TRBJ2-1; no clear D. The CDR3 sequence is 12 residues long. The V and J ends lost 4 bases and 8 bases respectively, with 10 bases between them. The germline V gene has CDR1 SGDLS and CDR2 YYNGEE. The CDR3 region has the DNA TGTGCCAGCAGCCCGCACCTGGATGAGCAGTTCTTC. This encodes CASSPHLDEQFF.

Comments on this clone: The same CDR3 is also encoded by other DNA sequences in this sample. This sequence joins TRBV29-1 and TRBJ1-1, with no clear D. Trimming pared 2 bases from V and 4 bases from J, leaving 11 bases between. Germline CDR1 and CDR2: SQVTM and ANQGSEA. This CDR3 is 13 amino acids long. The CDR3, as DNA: TGCAGCGTTGAAAAGGGAGGTGGCACTGAAGCTTTCTTT. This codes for CSVEKGGGTEAFF.

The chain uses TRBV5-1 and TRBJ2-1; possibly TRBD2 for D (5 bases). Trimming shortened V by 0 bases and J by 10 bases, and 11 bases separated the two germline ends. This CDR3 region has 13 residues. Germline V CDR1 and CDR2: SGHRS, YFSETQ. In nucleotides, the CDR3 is TGCGCCAGCAGCTTGGAGCTAGCCGAAGAGCAGTTCTTC. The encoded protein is CASSLELAEEQFF.

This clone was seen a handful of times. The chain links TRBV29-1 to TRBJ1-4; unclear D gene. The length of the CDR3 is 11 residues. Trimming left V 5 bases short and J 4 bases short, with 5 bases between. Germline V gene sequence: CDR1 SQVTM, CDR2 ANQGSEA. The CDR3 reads CSVLHNEKLFF. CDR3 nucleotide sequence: TGCAGCGTTCTCCATAATGAAAAACTGTTTTTT.